The 5 T cell receptor beta chains given below trace back to one sample, sequenced in a study of OX40 agonist ivuxolimab in advanced cancers. Produced via immunoSEQ multiplex PCR; TCRdb's table is partial and in-frame only. The sample lists 77,000 or so clones, approximately 89% occurring once. The sequencing used CD4+ or CD8+ T cells sorted from blood, collected in a trial of the OX40 agonist ivuxolimab. Receptor source: an adult with an advanced solid tumor such as melanoma, head and neck, liver or kidney cancer.

The chain links TRBV14 to TRBJ1-2; 8 bases align to TRBD1. This CDR3 spans 18 amino acids. V lost 3 bases, J lost 2 bases, and 14 bases stayed unmatched. The germline gives CDR1 SGHDN, CDR2 FVKESK. In nucleotides, the CDR3 is TGTGCCAGCAGCCATATTCGGACAGGGACGTCGATGAACTATGGCTACACCTTC. Translation gives CASSHIRTGTSMNYGYTF. Full variable domain (missing parts from reference TRBV14 and TRBJ1-2): EAGVTQFPSHSVIEKGQTVTLRCDPISGHDNLYWYRRVMGKEIKFLLHFVKESKQDESGMPNNRFLAERTGGTYSTLKVQPAELEDSGVYFCASSHIRTGTSMNYGYTFGSGTRLTVV.

This chain joins TRBV5-5 and TRBJ1-2; D is unclear. Trimming pared 4 bases from V and 6 bases from J, leaving 13 bases between. The CDR3 contains 13 residues. Germline V gene data show CDR1 as SGHKS and CDR2 as YYEKEE (reference sequence). CDR3 sequence: CASSHRVAHGYTF. Here the CDR3 DNA reads TGTGCCAGCAGCCATCGGGTGGCCCATGGCTACACCTTC.

The chain links TRBV28 to TRBJ2-7, with D perhaps matching TRBD2 (6 bases). V was cut by 7 bases and J by 2 bases, with 15 bases left in between. Germline V gene data show CDR1 as MDHEN and CDR2 as SYDVKM. The CDR3 is made up of 14 amino acids. The CDR3 spells CASTPSGSAYEQYF. The CDR3 DNA sequence: TGTGCCAGCACCCCGAGCGGGTCGGCCTACGAGCAGTACTTC.

This chain connects TRBV5-1 to TRBJ1-5; 11 nucleotides agree with TRBD1. This CDR3 is built from 15 residues. After removal of 3 bases from V and 4 bases from J, the junction contained 3 bases not matched to a gene. From germline, CDR1 is SGHRS and CDR2 YFSETQ. The CDR3 DNA reads TGCGCCAGCAGCTATGGGACAGGGGGGAATCAGCCCCAGCATTTT. It codes for CASSYGTGGNQPQHF.

The genes are TRBV15 and TRBJ2-6, with D tentatively TRBD2 (6 bases). Germline V CDR1 and CDR2: LNHNV, YYDKDF (reference sequence). The CDR3 runs to 17 residues. The V and J ends lost 0 bases and 1 base respectively, with 10 bases between them. The CDR3 DNA sequence: TGTGCCACCAGCAGAGATGCGGCGGGGTCTGGGGCCAACGTCCTGACTTTC. It encodes CATSRDAAGSGANVLTF.